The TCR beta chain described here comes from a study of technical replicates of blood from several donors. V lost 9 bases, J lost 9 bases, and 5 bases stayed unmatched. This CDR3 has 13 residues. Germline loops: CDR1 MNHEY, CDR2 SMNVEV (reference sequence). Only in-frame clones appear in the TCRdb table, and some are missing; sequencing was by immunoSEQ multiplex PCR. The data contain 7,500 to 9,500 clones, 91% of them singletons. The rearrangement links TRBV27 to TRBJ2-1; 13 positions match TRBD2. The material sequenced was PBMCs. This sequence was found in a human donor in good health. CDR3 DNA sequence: TGTGCCAGTGGACTAGCGGGAGAAAGTGAGCAGTTCTTC. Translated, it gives CASGLAGESEQFF.